This TCR beta chain was found in a study of blood T cell repertoires in COVID-19. Study at large: The United States, Italy and Spain provided the acute and convalescent COVID-19 samples. T cells, B-cell-depleted T cells, or PBMCs provided the cDNA or gDNA that served as material.

After removal of 5 bases from V and 12 bases from J, the junction contained 11 bases not matched to a gene. Germline CDR1 and CDR2: SGHAT and FQNNGV. There are 13 residues in the CDR3. This clone was observed once. How the authors handled the data: Reference gene primer amplification in the assay estimated nucleated cell counts. Clones were read by immunoSEQ multiplex PCR, and TCRdb kept only the in-frame ones, dropping some. V, J and clone size derive from that table, while D and trimming were established from the DNA sequence. The sample includes fewer than 500,000 clones, 80% to 90% of them seen just once.

The J gene is TRBJ1-1, the V gene TRBV11-2; 8 bases match TRBD1. Sequencing was carried out using peripheral blood. This TCR was recovered from a woman aged 25 to 45 with active or convalescent COVID-19. The CDR3 DNA follows: TGTGCCAGCAGCCTCACCGACAGGGGTCGACCTTTCTTT. The encoded protein is CASSLTDRGRPFF.